These T cell receptor beta chains were read from a single sample in a study of vaccination and CD4 T cells after COVID-19. Via MiXCR, TCRdb re-called the PCR reads, giving one row per CDR3 protein. The sample comprises approximately 12,000 distinct CDR3 sequences, roughly 58% of which are singletons, and over 25% rests with the top ten. These TCRs are of unknown antigen specificity. Sequenced material: CD4+ T cells from blood, cultured in vitro. These receptors were collected from a human donor who had recovered from COVID-19. CDR3s include the opening cysteine and the closing phenylalanine or tryptophan. A D gene is named only where the DNA matches it firmly. Some rows have no size entry. The others give once, few or many, or a class for an expanded clone.

j_call,clone_size,v_call,d_call,cdr3_nt,cdr3_aa
TRBJ1-5,NA,TRBV5-1,NA,TGCGCCAGCAGCTTGGGCGAGAATCAGCCCCAGCATTTT,CASSLGENQPQHF
TRBJ2-4,NA,TRBV6-1,NA,TGTGCCAGCAGCCCTGTGGGGAGGGAGGGGGCTAGAAACATTCAGTACTTC,CASSPVGREGARNIQYF
TRBJ1-5,NA,TRBV6-2/TRBV6-3,NA,TGTGCCAGCTCCAGGGGACGCAATCAGCCCCAGCATTTT,CASSRGRNQPQHF
TRBJ1-1,few,TRBV6-1,TRBD1,TGTGCCAGCAGAATAAACCGGGACAGATTGACTGAAGCTTTCTTT,CASRINRDRLTEAFF
TRBJ2-7,NA,TRBV7-9,NA,TGTGCCGGCAGCTGGACAAGGGACGTCCCAGGAGAGCAGTACTTC,CAGSWTRDVPGEQYF
TRBJ2-7,NA,TRBV6-1,NA,TGTGCCAGTAACGCCGGGACCGCTTTTACTCACGAGCAGTACTTC,CASNAGTAFTHEQYF
TRBJ1-2,NA,TRBV15,NA,TGTGCCACCAGCAGGGACAGTAACTATGGCTACACCTTC,CATSRDSNYGYTF
TRBJ2-3,NA,TRBV6-1,NA,TGTGCCAGCAGTGAAAAGGGTGGGCCTACCCCCGGGTATTTT,CASSEKGGPTPGYF
TRBJ1-1,NA,TRBV30,NA,TGTGCCTGGTCTTTGGACAGTGTCAGGACTGAAGCTTTCTTT,CAWSLDSVRTEAFF
TRBJ1-4,NA,TRBV24-1,NA,TGTGCCACCATTGCGCAGGTGAATGAAAAACTGTTTTTT,CATIAQVNEKLFF
TRBJ2-2,NA,TRBV19,NA,TGTGCCAGTAGTAGGACAGCTGGGGAGCTGTTTTTT,CASSRTAGELFF
TRBJ1-2,NA,TRBV4-2,NA,TGTGCCAGCAGCCCCCTGGTAGCTAACTATGGCTACACCTTC,CASSPLVANYGYTF
TRBJ2-3,NA,TRBV25-1,NA,TGTGCCAGCAGCACGACCGAGACGCAGTATTTT,CASSTTETQYF
TRBJ2-7,NA,TRBV6-2/TRBV6-3,NA,TGTGCCAGCAGCCCGTATACGGGCGGGACAAATAAAGAGCAGTACTTC,CASSPYTGGTNKEQYF
TRBJ1-1,NA,TRBV7-6,NA,TGTGCCAGCAGCCCGGGGGCAGTCGGCACTGAAGCTTTCTTT,CASSPGAVGTEAFF
TRBJ1-1,NA,TRBV11-3,NA,TGTGCCAGCAGCTTAGCGCAGCTAAACACTGAAGCTTTCTTT,CASSLAQLNTEAFF
TRBJ2-5,NA,TRBV15,NA,TGTGCCACCAGCAGGAGAGGGCGGGTCCAAGAGACCCAGTACTTC,CATSRRGRVQETQYF
TRBJ2-7,few,TRBV19,NA,TGTGCCAGTAGTATAGTGGCGGGCTCCGGTTACGAGCAGTACTTC,CASSIVAGSGYEQYF
TRBJ1-1,NA,TRBV6-2/TRBV6-3,NA,TGTGCCAGCAGTTACATTAATACTGAAGCTTTCTTT,CASSYINTEAFF
TRBJ2-4,NA,TRBV7-2,TRBD1,TGTGCCAGCAGCCAGGGACAGGGCGGGCAGAACATTCAGTACTTC,CASSQGQGGQNIQYF
TRBJ2-5,NA,TRBV20-1,NA,TGCAGTGCTGGAGAAGAGACCCAGTACTTC,CSAGEETQYF
TRBJ1-5,NA,TRBV7-2,NA,TGTGCCAGCAGCCTTACGGAAAATCAGCCCCAGCATTTT,CASSLTENQPQHF
TRBJ2-7,NA,TRBV12-3/TRBV12-4,NA,TGTGCCAGCAGTTTAGGTGTGGAGGGATACGAGCAGTACTTC,CASSLGVEGYEQYF